One and the same sample provided the 9 T cell receptor beta chains below, sequenced in a study of blood T cells in healthy people across ages. A sample-barcoded 5' primer and a J-beta primer mix were used in a second PCR of roughly 7 to 12 cycles. TCRdb passed the 5' RACE reads through MiXCR, listing each CDR3 protein once. This sample has some 1,800,000 distinct CDR3 sequences, with approximately 40% found just once. The sample taken for sequencing was blood. The receptors here all came from a human donor in good health.

The J gene is TRBJ2-5, the V gene TRBV7-8; D is possibly TRBD2 (5 bases). CDR3 length: 15 residues. The germline V and J ends were trimmed by 5 bases and 5 bases, with 18 bases remaining between them. The germline CDR1 and CDR2 sequences are SGHVS and FQNEAQ. The CDR3 DNA is TGTGCCAGCAGCCCAATGGCGGGCTTGACGGAGACCCAGTACTTC. This encodes CASSPMAGLTETQYF.

This chain joins TRBV9 and TRBJ2-3; possibly TRBD1 for D (5 bases). This CDR3 contains 16 residues. V was clipped by 0 bases and J by 4 bases, with 15 bases between them. Germline CDR1 reads SGDLS; CDR2 reads YYNGEE. The CDR3 loop reads CASSVEIQGVPDTQYF. In nucleotides, the CDR3 is TGTGCCAGCAGCGTAGAAATCCAAGGGGTGCCAGATACGCAGTATTTT.

V gene TRBV5-5 combines with J gene TRBJ2-5; tentative D call: TRBD2 (5 bases). The J call is in doubt because the DNA end fits TRBJ2-7 better. From germline, CDR1 is SGHKS and CDR2 YYEKEE (reference sequence). The CDR3 covers 16 residues. CDR3 loop: CASSLDIGITLDEQYF. In DNA, the CDR3 is TGTGCCAGCAGCTTGGATATCGGGATAACGCTCGACGAGCAGTACTTC.

The CDR3 loop is CSAPATGQDTQYF. In nucleotides, the CDR3 is TGCAGTGCTCCTGCGACAGGGCAAGACACGCAGTATTTT. This chain uses TRBV20-1 with TRBJ2-3; 7 bases align to TRBD1. The CDR3 length is 13 residues. CDR1 and CDR2 from the germline V gene are DFQATT and SNEGSKA (reference sequence). The trim removed 5 bases at V and 9 bases at J, leaving 11 bases unmatched.

Turning to this clonotype: This may be a read error: a much more frequent sequence differs by one nucleotide. V usage is TRBV6-6 and J usage is TRBJ1-2; perhaps TRBD1 as D (5 bases). This CDR3 contains 16 residues. Germline V gene lookup returns CDR1 MNHNY and CDR2 SVGAGI (reference sequence). CDR3 sequence: CAGSRDGPQGNYGYTF. The CDR3 bases are TGTGCCGGCAGCCGGGACGGGCCTCAAGGGAACTATGGCTACACCTTC.

V gene TRBV10-3 combines with J gene TRBJ1-5; D is unresolved. There are 13 residues in the CDR3. In germline, CDR1 is ENHRY, CDR2 SYGVKD. V was clipped by 4 bases and J by 1 base, with 5 bases between them. The CDR3 DNA follows: TGTGCCATCAGTGTACAGAGCAATCAGCCCCAGCATTTT. As protein: CAISVQSNQPQHF.

This clonotype was recorded a few times. The chain combines TRBV27 with TRBJ2-7, with D hard to call. This CDR3 is built from 14 residues. V gave up 5 bases and J gave up 3 bases, with 14 bases separating them. Germline CDR1 reads MNHEY; CDR2 reads SMNVEV (reference sequence). DNA of the CDR3: TGTGCCAGCAGTCCTCGGGCCCTAAACTACGAGCAGTACTTC. It translates to CASSPRALNYEQYF.

DNA for the CDR3: TGTGCCAGCAGCGAACAGGTCTCTGACACAGATACGCAGTATTTT. Its protein is CASSEQVSDTDTQYF. V usage is TRBV9 and J usage is TRBJ2-3; possibly TRBD1 for D (5 bases). CDR3 length: 15 residues. Between the trimmed V and J ends, which lost 3 bases and 2 bases, there was a span of 13 bases. CDR1 is SGDLS, CDR2 YYNGEE, per germline.

This clonotype was detected a few times. V is TRBV10-3 and J is TRBJ2-5; weak D call: TRBD2 (6 bases). CDR1 is ENHRY and CDR2 is SYGVKD in the germline V gene. This CDR3 contains 13 residues. V lost 10 bases, J lost 3 bases, and 15 bases lay in between. The CDR3 DNA follows: TGTGCCACCGCGGGACGTGCAGAAGAGACCCAGTACTTC. Protein: CATAGRAEETQYF.